Below, 29 T cell receptor beta chains from the same sample are listed, as sequenced in a study of a mutant IDH1 vaccine in newly diagnosed glioma. These TCRs are of unknown antigen specificity. The data were produced by immunoSEQ multiplex PCR, yet TCRdb's version contains in-frame clones alone and is incomplete. The table has about 46,000 clones, approximately 92% seen once; the top ten hold roughly 2.4%. Indicated time point: week 35, safety follow-up. All doses held 300 ug of mutant IDH1 20-mer peptide, with topical imiquimod. The sequenced sample was PBMCs, obtained from a glioma patient whose treatment included an IDH1 peptide vaccine. The receptors were sampled from a middle-aged man with glioma.

The CDR3 DNA reads as TGTGCCAGCAGTTATCGGACAGGGGGCGGCTATGGCTACACCTTC. Protein sequence: CASSYRTGGGYGYTF. The rearrangement links TRBV28 to TRBJ1-2; TRBD1 aligns across 11 bases. CDR1 and CDR2 from the germline V gene are MDHEN and SYDVKM. This CDR3 has 15 amino acids. J was trimmed by 4 bases and V by 4 bases; bases with no gene match: 5.

The V call is TRBV9, the J call TRBJ1-1, with 10 bases lining up with TRBD1. Germline CDR1 SGDLS, CDR2 YYNGEE. The V and J ends lost 2 bases and 8 bases, in that order; junction bases with no gene match: 6. CDR3 length: 14 amino acids. CDR3 loop: CASSVAGTGEEAFF. CDR3 nucleotides: TGTGCCAGCAGCGTCGCCGGGACAGGGGAAGAAGCTTTCTTT.

The chain has TRBV7-2 and TRBJ1-5; D gene unclear. V lost 1 base and J 0 bases, leaving 10 bases between the germline ends. CDR3 length: 16 residues. Germline V CDR1 and CDR2: SGHTA, FQGNSA. The CDR3 DNA reads as TGTGCCAGCAGCTTAGGTGTTTACTATAGCAATCAGCCCCAGCATTTT. This encodes CASSLGVYYSNQPQHF. Full variable domain (missing parts from reference TRBV7-2 and TRBJ1-5): GAGVSQSPSNKVTEKGKDVELRCDPISGHTALYWYRQSLGQGLEFLIYFQGNSAPDKSGLPSDRFSAERTGGSVSTLTIQRTQQEDSAVYLCASSLGVYYSNQPQHFGDGTRLSIL.

This chain connects TRBV29-1 to TRBJ2-1, with 11 bases identical to TRBD2. The length of the CDR3 is 14 residues. J gave up 7 bases and V 7 bases, and 9 bases lay outside the gene matches. CDR1 and CDR2 (germline): SQVTM, ANQGSEA. CDR3 nucleotide sequence: TGCAGCGCCCTAGGGACTAGCGGACGAAATGAGCAGTTCTTC. The encoded protein is CSALGTSGRNEQFF.

The chain couples TRBV28 to TRBJ2-7; D gene ambiguous. Trimming stripped 3 bases from V and 5 bases from J, with 8 bases between. CDR1 and CDR2 (germline): MDHEN, SYDVKM. This CDR3 region has 12 residues. The DNA for the CDR3 is TGTGCCAGCAGTTTCGCAGAAAACGAGCAGTACTTC. Protein: CASSFAENEQYF.

The gene calls are TRBV29-1 and TRBJ2-5; tentative D call: TRBD1 (6 bases). Judging by the DNA end, TRBJ2-7 fits better; the J call may be wrong. The CDR3 has 14 amino acids. Germline V gives CDR1 SQVTM, CDR2 ANQGSEA. For the CDR3, the DNA is TGCAGCGTTGATTCAAGGGGGTTGGGGGACGAGCAGTACTTC. It is translated as CSVDSRGLGDEQYF.

The gene calls are TRBV10-2 and TRBJ2-5; 10 positions match TRBD2. CDR3 length equals 13 residues. Per germline, CDR1 WSHSY and CDR2 SAAADI. V lost 8 bases, J lost 5 bases, and 5 bases stayed unmatched. CDR3: CASSSGRSETQYF. The CDR3 DNA follows: TGCGCCAGCTCTAGCGGGAGATCGGAGACCCAGTACTTC.

The CDR3 sequence: CASSLDGFGSYNEQFF. For the CDR3, the DNA is TGTGCCAGCAGCTTAGATGGGTTCGGTAGCTACAATGAGCAGTTCTTC. V and J are TRBV11-3 and TRBJ2-1; D ambiguous. The CDR3 length is 16 residues. Between the trimmed V and J ends, which lost 0 bases and 3 bases, there was a span of 12 bases. In germline, CDR1 is SGHNT, CDR2 YENEEA.

This sequence joins TRBV7-9 and TRBJ1-2; no reliable D call. V lost 5 bases to trimming and J lost 7 bases, with 11 bases between them. The CDR3 has 12 residues. Germline V gives CDR1 SEHNR, CDR2 FQNEAQ (reference sequence). The CDR3 nucleotides are TGTGCCAGCAGCCGGGCCACCTCTGGCTACACCTTC. Its protein product is CASSRATSGYTF.

The V gene is TRBV9, the J gene TRBJ1-2; D is uncertain. Germline CDR1 reads SGDLS; CDR2 reads YYNGEE. This CDR3 has 13 residues. V was shortened by 2 bases and J by 7 bases, with 12 bases between the two germline ends. CDR3 sequence (DNA): TGTGCCAGCAGCGTCCCTTCCAGGAGTGGCTACACCTTC. Amino acids: CASSVPSRSGYTF.

This clone was detected only a few times. The chain has TRBV7-9 and TRBJ1-3, with TRBD1 matching 8 bases. Germline V CDR1 and CDR2: SEHNR, FQNEAQ (reference sequence). V lost 1 base and J lost 2; bases outside the gene matches: 4. The CDR3 extends over 16 amino acids. The CDR3 loop reads CASSLVGQGTGNTIYF. The CDR3 bases are TGTGCCAGCAGCTTAGTAGGACAGGGTACTGGAAACACCATATATTTT.

The CDR3, as DNA: TGTGCCAGCAGCCCCCCGGGGAGGAATGAGCAGTTCTTC. As protein: CASSPPGRNEQFF. V usage is TRBV7-3 and J usage is TRBJ2-1, with TRBD2 as a possible D gene (6 bases). V gave up 5 bases and J gave up 7 bases, with 12 bases separating them. The germline gives CDR1 SGHTA, CDR2 FQGTGA. The length of the CDR3 is 13 residues.

This chain uses TRBV27 with TRBJ2-4; the match to TRBD1 covers 11 bases. The CDR3 sequence is 15 residues long. The J segment lost 3 bases and the V segment lost 5 bases, leaving 3 bases of the junction unmatched. Germline CDR1 MNHEY, CDR2 SMNVEV (reference sequence). CDR3 amino acids: CASSRTGGNKNIQYF. The CDR3 region has the DNA TGTGCCAGCAGTCGGACAGGGGGCAACAAAAACATTCAGTACTTC.

The chain has TRBV28 and TRBJ1-4; D possibly corresponds to TRBD1 (5 bases). Trimming removed 2 bases from V and 6 bases from J, with 16 bases in between. CDR3 size: 16 residues. In germline, CDR1 is MDHEN, CDR2 SYDVKM. The CDR3 spells CASSLVWGELYEKLFF. CDR3 DNA: TGTGCCAGCAGTTTAGTCTGGGGGGAGCTTTATGAAAAACTGTTTTTT.

V usage is TRBV6-1 and J usage is TRBJ2-7, with D unclear. The germline V and J ends were trimmed by 8 bases and 5 bases, with 19 bases remaining between them. Germline CDR1 is MNHNS and CDR2 is SASEGT. The CDR3 runs 14 residues. The DNA for the CDR3 is TGTGCCAGCCGCGCGATCTTCGAGTTGGACGAGCAGTACTTC. It codes for CASRAIFELDEQYF.

In this sample, this clone turned up once. This rearrangement joins TRBV6-5 to TRBJ1-1, with 7 positions matching TRBD1. The V gene end was trimmed by 6 bases and the J gene end by 6 bases; junction bases not matched to a gene: 13. This CDR3 comprises 15 residues. CDR1 is MNHEY and CDR2 is SVGAGI in the germline V gene. Written as DNA, the CDR3 is TGTGCCAGCAGGATGACAGGGTCCGGGACCGCTGAAGCTTTCTTT. It specifies CASRMTGSGTAEAFF.

V and J are TRBV5-6 and TRBJ1-2, with D uncertain. Germline-derived CDR1 and CDR2 are SGHDT and YYEEEE. The CDR3 spans 13 residues. V lost 4 bases and J lost 4, with 11 bases in between. In DNA, the CDR3 is TGTGCCAGCAGCCTAACAGAGATCTATGGCTACACCTTC. It is translated as CASSLTEIYGYTF.

This sequence joins TRBV28 and TRBJ1-1, with 11 bases fitting TRBD1. CDR3 length: 14 residues. Losses at the gene ends were 5 bases for V and 4 bases for J; bases not matched to a gene: 3. Looked up from germline, CDR1 is MDHEN and CDR2 is SYDVKM. The CDR3, as DNA: TGTGCCAGCAGTCGGGACAGGGGGGCCACTGAAGCTTTCTTT. Amino acid sequence: CASSRDRGATEAFF.

This chain joins TRBV5-1 and TRBJ2-3, with TRBD1 matching 7 bases. After removal of 2 bases from V and 1 base from J, the junction contained 4 bases not matched to a gene. The CDR3 extends over 15 amino acids. Germline CDR1 and CDR2: SGHRS and YFSETQ. Here the CDR3 reads CASSFLTGGTDTQYF. The CDR3, as DNA: TGCGCCAGCAGCTTTTTAACAGGGGGCACAGATACGCAGTATTTT.

CDR3 bases: TGTGCCAGCAGCCCAGCTAGCGGGAGGATCCCAGATACGCAGTATTTT. As protein: CASSPASGRIPDTQYF. V usage is TRBV7-9 and J usage is TRBJ2-3; TRBD2 matches 11 bases. V gave up 5 bases and J gave up 4 bases; unmatched junction bases: 8. Germline V gene sequence: CDR1 SEHNR, CDR2 FQNEAQ (reference sequence). CDR3 length: 16 residues.

This chain connects TRBV7-2 to TRBJ2-7; the D call may be TRBD1 or TRBD2 (5 bases each). Trimming removed 5 bases at V and 7 bases at J, with 9 bases between. Germline-derived CDR1 and CDR2 are SGHTA and FQGNSA. The CDR3 extends over 11 amino acids. As DNA, the CDR3 is TGTGCCAGCAGCACCTGGGGGGAGCAGTACTTC. Encoded protein: CASSTWGEQYF.

The V and J genes are TRBV5-4 and TRBJ2-5; a possible D gene is TRBD2 (6 bases). Germline V gene lookup returns CDR1 SGHNT and CDR2 YYREEE (reference sequence). The CDR3 is made up of 14 amino acids. The V end lost 6 bases, the J end lost 5 bases, and 17 bases lay between the germline ends. This CDR3 reads CASTFWGGEETQYF. The CDR3 DNA follows: TGTGCCAGCACCTTCTGGGGAGGAGAGGAGACCCAGTACTTC.

The CDR3 sequence: CASRIGGSTEAFF. The CDR3 DNA is TGTGCCAGCAGAATAGGGGGGAGCACTGAAGCTTTCTTT. The chain employs TRBV28 and TRBJ1-1, with D possibly TRBD1 on 6 matching bases. Germline values: CDR1 MDHEN, CDR2 SYDVKM. The ends were cut back, 6 bases at V and 4 bases at J, with 12 bases in the middle. This CDR3 is built from 13 residues.

The genes are TRBV5-6 and TRBJ2-7; D is tentatively TRBD1 or TRBD2 (6 bases each). Trimming left V 2 bases short and J 6 bases short, with 12 bases between. CDR3 size: 13 residues. The germline V gene encodes CDR1 SGHDT and CDR2 YYEEEE. The chain's CDR3 is CASSLVGGTEQYF. DNA of the CDR3: TGTGCCAGCAGCTTAGTAGGGGGGACCGAGCAGTACTTC.

In this sample, this clone turned up once. The V call is TRBV4-2, the J call TRBJ1-1; no clear D gene. Germline CDR1 and CDR2: LGHNA and YNFKEQ. The CDR3 is made up of 11 amino acids. Trimming cost V 3 bases and J 1 base, with 0 bases left between them. CDR3 loop: CASSQNTEAFF. The DNA for the CDR3 is TGTGCCAGCAGCCAGAACACTGAAGCTTTCTTT.

This chain joins TRBV5-8 and TRBJ1-1; D might be TRBD1 (6 bases). The V end lost 4 bases, the J end lost 4 bases, and 17 bases lay between the germline ends. The CDR3 covers 15 residues. From germline, CDR1 is SGHTS and CDR2 YDEGEE. The CDR3 DNA sequence: TGTGCCAGCAGCCGTGGGACAACCGCGGGCACTGAAGCTTTCTTT. Its protein is CASSRGTTAGTEAFF. The variable domain in full, with the rest retrieved from reference TRBV5-8 and TRBJ1-1, is EAGVTQSPTHLIKTRGQQATLRCSPISGHTSVYWYQQALGLGLQFLLWYDEGEERNRGNFPPRFSGRQFPNYSSELNVNALELEDSALYLCASSRGTTAGTEAFFGQGTRLTVV.

The J gene is TRBJ1-3, the V gene TRBV28; D uncertain. V gave up 5 bases and J gave up 0 bases, with 11 bases separating them. This CDR3 region has 15 residues. Germline-derived CDR1 and CDR2 are MDHEN and SYDVKM. The CDR3 DNA is TGTGCCAGCAGTCCTGACAAGAGCTCTGGAAACACCATATATTTT. Amino acid sequence: CASSPDKSSGNTIYF. The variable domain in full, with the rest retrieved from reference TRBV28 and TRBJ1-3, is DVKVTQSSRYLVKRTGEKVFLECVQDMDHENMFWYRQDPGLGLRLIYFSYDVKMKEKGDIPEGYSVSREKKERFSLILESASTNQTSMYLCASSPDKSSGNTIYFGEGSWLTVV.

This sequence joins TRBV28 and TRBJ1-1, with no clear D. CDR3 size: 13 residues. Looked up from germline, CDR1 is MDHEN and CDR2 is SYDVKM. Trimming pared 6 bases from V and 0 bases from J, leaving 8 bases between. DNA for the CDR3: TGTGCCAGCAGGCTACGGCTGAACACTGAAGCTTTCTTT. It yields the protein CASRLRLNTEAFF.

The chain links TRBV4-3 to TRBJ2-2; no firm D call. Germline loops: CDR1 LGHNA, CDR2 YSLEER. Trimming left V 3 bases short and J 0 bases short, with 11 bases between. CDR3 length: 16 amino acids. The DNA of the CDR3 is TGCGCCAGCAGCCATAGATTCACATCGAACACCGGGGAGCTGTTTTTT. This sequence encodes CASSHRFTSNTGELFF.